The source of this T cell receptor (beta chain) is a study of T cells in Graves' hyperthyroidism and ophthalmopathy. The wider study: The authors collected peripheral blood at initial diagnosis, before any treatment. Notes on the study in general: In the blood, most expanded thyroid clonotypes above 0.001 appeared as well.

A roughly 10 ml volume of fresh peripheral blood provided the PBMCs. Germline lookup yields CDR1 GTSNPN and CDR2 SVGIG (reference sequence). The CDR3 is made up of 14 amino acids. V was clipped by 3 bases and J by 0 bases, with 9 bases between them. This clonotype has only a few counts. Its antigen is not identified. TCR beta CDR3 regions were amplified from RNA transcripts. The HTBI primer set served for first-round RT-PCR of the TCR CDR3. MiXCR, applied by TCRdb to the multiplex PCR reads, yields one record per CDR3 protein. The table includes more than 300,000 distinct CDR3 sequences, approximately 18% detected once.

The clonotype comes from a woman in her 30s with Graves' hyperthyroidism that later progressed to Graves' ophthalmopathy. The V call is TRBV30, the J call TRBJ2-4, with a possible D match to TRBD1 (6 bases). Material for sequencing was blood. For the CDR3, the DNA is TGTGCCTGGAGGCCCAGGGGAGCCAAAAACATTCAGTACTTC. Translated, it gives CAWRPRGAKNIQYF.